This TCR beta chain was documented in a study of T cell changes during pregnancy in multiple sclerosis. Data came from immunoSEQ multiplex PCR; TCRdb stores just in-frame clones and leaves some out. Among around 35,000 clones, roughly 92% were seen once, and the ten largest hold about 0.45%. Sequenced here: CD4+ T cells from peripheral blood mononuclear cells, sampled in the third trimester of pregnancy. This TCR derives from a female donor in good health, enrolled as a control in a pregnancy study.

CDR3 nucleotides: TGTGCCAGCACCGGACAGGGAGGAAGTCAGCCCCAGCATTTT. Residues: CASTGQGGSQPQHF. The chain links TRBV2 to TRBJ1-5, with TRBD1 matching over 8 bases. Germline CDR1 reads SNHLY; CDR2 reads FYNNEI. Trimming took 7 bases from V and 6 from J; bases not matched to a gene: 8. CDR3 length equals 14 residues.